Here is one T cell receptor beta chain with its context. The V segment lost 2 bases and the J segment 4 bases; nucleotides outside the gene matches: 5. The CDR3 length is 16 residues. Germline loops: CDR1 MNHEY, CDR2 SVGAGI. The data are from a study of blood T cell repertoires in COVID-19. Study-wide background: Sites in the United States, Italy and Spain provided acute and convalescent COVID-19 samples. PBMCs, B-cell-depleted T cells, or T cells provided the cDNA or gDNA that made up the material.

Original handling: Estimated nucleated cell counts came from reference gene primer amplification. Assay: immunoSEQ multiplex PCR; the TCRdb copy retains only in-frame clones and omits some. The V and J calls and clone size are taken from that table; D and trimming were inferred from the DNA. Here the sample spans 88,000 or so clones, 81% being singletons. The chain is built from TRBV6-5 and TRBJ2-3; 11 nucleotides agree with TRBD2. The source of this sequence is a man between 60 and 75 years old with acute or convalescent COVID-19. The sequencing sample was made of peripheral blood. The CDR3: CASSYSLAGGPDTQYF. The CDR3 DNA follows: TGTGCCAGCAGTTACAGTCTAGCGGGAGGTCCAGATACGCAGTATTTT.